This T cell receptor beta chain originates from a study of blood T cells in healthy people across ages. General study findings and limits: More naive CD4+ cells and higher diversity were found in long-lived than in aged donors. Bulk PBMC profiling left naive and antigen-experienced comparisons inconclusive.

The germline gives CDR1 SGHRS, CDR2 YFSETQ. The CDR3 has 15 residues. V lost 1 base to trimming and J lost 2 bases, with 12 bases between them. With respect to this clonotype: What it binds is not known.

Then a second PCR, running about 6 to 12 cycles, was carried out with a sample-barcoded 5' primer and a J-beta primer mix. From the 5' RACE reads, TCRdb called clonotypes with MiXCR, one entry per CDR3 protein. The repertoire includes fewer than 2,000,000 distinct CDR3 sequences, about two fifths of them detected once, and 23% sits in the top ten. The source of this sequence is a human donor in good health. Sequenced input: blood. The chain recombines TRBV5-1 with TRBJ1-2; the D gene is possibly TRBD1 (5 bases). The CDR3 spells CASSLTTGLNYGYTF. In DNA form, the CDR3 reads TGCGCCAGCAGCTTGACTACAGGCCTCAACTATGGCTACACCTTC. The whole variable domain, filled in from reference TRBV5-1 and TRBJ1-2, reads KAGVTQTPRYLIKTRGQQVTLSCSPISGHRSVSWYQQTPGQGLQFLFEYFSETQRNKGNFPGRFSGRQFSNSRSEMNVSTLELGDSALYLCASSLTTGLNYGYTFGSGTRLTVV.